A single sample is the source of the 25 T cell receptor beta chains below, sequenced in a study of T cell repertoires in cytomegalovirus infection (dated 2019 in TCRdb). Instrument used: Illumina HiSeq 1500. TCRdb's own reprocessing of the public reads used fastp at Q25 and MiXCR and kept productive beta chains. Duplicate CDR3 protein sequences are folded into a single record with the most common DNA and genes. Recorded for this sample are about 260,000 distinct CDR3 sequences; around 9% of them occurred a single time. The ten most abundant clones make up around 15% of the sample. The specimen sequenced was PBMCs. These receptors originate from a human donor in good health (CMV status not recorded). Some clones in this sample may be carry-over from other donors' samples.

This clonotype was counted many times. As DNA, the CDR3 is TGTGCCAGCAGTTTGCACCGCCTCGGGACAGCAACATCTAACTATGGCTACACCTTC. Amino acid sequence: CASSLHRLGTATSNYGYTF. The chain carries TRBV12-3 or TRBV12-4 and TRBJ1-2; 7 positions match TRBD1. The J segment lost 0 bases and the V segment lost 3 bases, leaving 16 bases of the junction unmatched. The CDR3 has 19 amino acids.

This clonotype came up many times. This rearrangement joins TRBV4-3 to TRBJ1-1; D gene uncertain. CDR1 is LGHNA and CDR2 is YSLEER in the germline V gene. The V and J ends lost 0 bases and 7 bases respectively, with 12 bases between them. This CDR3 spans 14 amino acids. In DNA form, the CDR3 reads TGCGCCAGCAGCCAAGATTTGAAAGGGTTTGAAGCTTTCTTT. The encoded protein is CASSQDLKGFEAFF.

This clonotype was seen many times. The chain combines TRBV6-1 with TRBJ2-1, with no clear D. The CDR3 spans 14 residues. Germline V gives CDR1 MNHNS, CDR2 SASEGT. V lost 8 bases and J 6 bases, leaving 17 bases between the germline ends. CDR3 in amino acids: CASYRIGLSNEQFF. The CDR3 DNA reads TGTGCCAGCTATCGAATAGGTTTGTCCAATGAGCAGTTCTTC.

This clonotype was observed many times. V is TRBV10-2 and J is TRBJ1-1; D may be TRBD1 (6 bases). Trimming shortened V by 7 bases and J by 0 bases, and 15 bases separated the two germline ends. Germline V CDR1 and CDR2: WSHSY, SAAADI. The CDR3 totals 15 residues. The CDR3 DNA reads TGCGCCAGCAAATTACACAGGGACATGAACACTGAAGCTTTCTTT. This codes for CASKLHRDMNTEAFF.

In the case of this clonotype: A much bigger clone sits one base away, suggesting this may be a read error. The CDR3 bases are TGTGCCAGCAGTCCCCCGGGGCGAGGGACTGAAGCTTTGTTT. Residues: CASSPPGRGTEALF. The genes are TRBV28 and TRBJ1-1; maybe TRBD1 (5 bases). This CDR3 contains 14 residues. Germline loops: CDR1 MDHEN, CDR2 SYDVKM.

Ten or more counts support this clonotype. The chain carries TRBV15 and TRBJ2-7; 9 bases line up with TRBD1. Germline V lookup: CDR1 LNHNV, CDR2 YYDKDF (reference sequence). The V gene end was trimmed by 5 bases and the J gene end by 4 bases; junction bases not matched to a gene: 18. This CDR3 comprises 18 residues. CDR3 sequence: CATSPRPIKGTGTYEQYF. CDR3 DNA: TGTGCCACCAGCCCCCGTCCGATTAAAGGGACAGGGACGTACGAGCAGTACTTC.

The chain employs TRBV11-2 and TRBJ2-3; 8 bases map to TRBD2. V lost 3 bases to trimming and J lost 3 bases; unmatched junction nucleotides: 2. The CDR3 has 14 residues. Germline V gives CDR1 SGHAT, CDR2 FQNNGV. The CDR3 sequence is CASSFTSGTDTQYF. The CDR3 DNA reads TGTGCCAGCAGCTTCACTAGCGGAACAGATACGCAGTATTTT.

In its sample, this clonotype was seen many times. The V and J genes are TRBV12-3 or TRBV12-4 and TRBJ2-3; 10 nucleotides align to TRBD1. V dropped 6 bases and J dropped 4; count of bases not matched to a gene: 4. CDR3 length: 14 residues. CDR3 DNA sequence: TGTGCCAGCAGCGACAGGGGGCGCGCAGATACGCAGTATTTT. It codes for CASSDRGRADTQYF.

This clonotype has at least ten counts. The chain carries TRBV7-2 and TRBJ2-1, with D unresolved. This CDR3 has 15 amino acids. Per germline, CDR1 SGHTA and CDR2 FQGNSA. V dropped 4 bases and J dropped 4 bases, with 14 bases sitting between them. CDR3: CASSSSGANYNEQFF. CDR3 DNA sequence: TGTGCCAGCAGCTCCTCGGGCGCGAATTACAATGAGCAGTTCTTC.

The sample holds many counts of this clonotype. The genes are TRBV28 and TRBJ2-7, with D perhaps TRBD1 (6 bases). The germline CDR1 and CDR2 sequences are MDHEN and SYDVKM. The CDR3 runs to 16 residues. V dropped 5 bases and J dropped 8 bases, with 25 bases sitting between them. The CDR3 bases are TGTGCCAGCAGTCCGAGGACAGCCTTAAGGGCGAATAAGCAGTACTTC. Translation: CASSPRTALRANKQYF.

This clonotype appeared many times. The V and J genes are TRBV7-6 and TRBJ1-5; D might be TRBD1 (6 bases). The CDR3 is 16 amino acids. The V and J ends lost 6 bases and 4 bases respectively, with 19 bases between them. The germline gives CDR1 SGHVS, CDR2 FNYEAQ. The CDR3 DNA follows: TGTGCCAGCAGTCACCGCGGGAGCCAGGGGAATCAGCCCCAGCATTTT. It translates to CASSHRGSQGNQPQHF.

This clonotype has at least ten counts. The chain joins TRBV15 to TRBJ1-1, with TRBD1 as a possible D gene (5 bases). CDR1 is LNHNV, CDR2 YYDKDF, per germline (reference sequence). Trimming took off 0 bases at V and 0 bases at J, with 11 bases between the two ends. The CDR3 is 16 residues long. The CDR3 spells CATSREGGRLNTEAFF. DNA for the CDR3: TGTGCCACCAGCAGAGAGGGGGGGAGGTTGAACACTGAAGCTTTCTTT.

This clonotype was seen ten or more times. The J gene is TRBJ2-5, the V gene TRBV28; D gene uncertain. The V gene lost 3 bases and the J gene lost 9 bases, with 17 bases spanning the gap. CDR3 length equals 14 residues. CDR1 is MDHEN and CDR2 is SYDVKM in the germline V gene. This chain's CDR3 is CASSLRSVRMAQYF. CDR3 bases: TGTGCCAGCAGTTTGAGGAGTGTCCGGATGGCCCAGTACTTC.

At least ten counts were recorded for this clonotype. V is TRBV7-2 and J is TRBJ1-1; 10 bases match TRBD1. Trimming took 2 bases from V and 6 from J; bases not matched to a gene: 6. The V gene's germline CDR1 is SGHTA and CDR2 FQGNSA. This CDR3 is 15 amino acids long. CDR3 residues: CASSLKGQGWAEAFF. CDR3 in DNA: TGTGCCAGCAGCTTAAAGGGACAGGGGTGGGCTGAAGCTTTCTTT. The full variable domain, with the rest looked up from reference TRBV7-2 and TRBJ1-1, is GAGVSQSPSNKVTEKGKDVELRCDPISGHTALYWYRQSLGQGLEFLIYFQGNSAPDKSGLPSDRFSAERTGGSVSTLTIQRTQQEDSAVYLCASSLKGQGWAEAFFGQGTRLTVV.

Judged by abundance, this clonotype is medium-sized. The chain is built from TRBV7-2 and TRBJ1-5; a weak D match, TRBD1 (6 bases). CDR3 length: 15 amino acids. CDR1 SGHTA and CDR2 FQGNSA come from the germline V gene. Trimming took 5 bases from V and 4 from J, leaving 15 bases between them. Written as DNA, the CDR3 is TGTGCCAGCAGCCCCGAACAGGGATGGAATCAGCCCCAGCATTTT. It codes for CASSPEQGWNQPQHF.

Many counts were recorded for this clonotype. The CDR3 is CASSVLAGGVDTQYF. Written as DNA, the CDR3 is TGTGCCAGCAGCGTACTAGCGGGGGGGGTGGATACGCAGTATTTT. This rearrangement joins TRBV28 to TRBJ2-3; TRBD2 aligns across 13 bases. The CDR3 runs 15 residues. CDR1 MDHEN and CDR2 SYDVKM come from the germline V gene. V dropped 6 bases and J dropped 6; count of bases not matched to a gene: 6.

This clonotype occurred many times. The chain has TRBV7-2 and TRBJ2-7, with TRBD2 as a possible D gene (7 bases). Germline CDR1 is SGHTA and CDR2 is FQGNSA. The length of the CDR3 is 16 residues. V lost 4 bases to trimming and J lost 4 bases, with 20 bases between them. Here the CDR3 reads CASSSRVSRGGYEQYF. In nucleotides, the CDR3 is TGTGCCAGCAGCTCCAGAGTCTCTAGGGGGGGGTACGAGCAGTACTTC.

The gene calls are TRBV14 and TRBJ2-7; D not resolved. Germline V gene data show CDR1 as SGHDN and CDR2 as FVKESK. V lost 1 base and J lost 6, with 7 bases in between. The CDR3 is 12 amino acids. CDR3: CASSQVNTEQYF. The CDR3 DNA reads TGTGCCAGCAGCCAAGTGAACACCGAGCAGTACTTC.

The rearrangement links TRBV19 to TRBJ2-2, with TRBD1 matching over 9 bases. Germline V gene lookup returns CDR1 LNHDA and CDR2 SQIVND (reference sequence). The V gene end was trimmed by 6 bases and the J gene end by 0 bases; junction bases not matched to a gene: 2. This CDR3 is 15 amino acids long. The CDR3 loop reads CASRGDRANTGELFF. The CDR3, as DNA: TGTGCCAGTAGGGGGGACAGGGCGAACACCGGGGAGCTGTTTTTT.

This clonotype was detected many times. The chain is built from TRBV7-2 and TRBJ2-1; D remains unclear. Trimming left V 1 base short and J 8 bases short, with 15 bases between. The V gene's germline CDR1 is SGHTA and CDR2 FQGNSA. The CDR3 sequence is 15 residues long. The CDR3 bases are TGTGCCAGCAGCTTAGTTGGCAGGCAGAACGATGAGCAGTTCTTC. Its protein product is CASSLVGRQNDEQFF. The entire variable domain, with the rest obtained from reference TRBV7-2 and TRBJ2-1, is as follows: GAGVSQSPSNKVTEKGKDVELRCDPISGHTALYWYRQSLGQGLEFLIYFQGNSAPDKSGLPSDRFSAERTGGSVSTLTIQRTQQEDSAVYLCASSLVGRQNDEQFFGPGTRLTVL.

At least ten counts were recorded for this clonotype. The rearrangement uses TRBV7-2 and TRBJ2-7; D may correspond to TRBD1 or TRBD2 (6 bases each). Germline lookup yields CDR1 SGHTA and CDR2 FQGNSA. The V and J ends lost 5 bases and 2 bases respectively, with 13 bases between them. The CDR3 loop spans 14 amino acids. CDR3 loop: CASSEGGQPYEQYF. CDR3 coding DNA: TGTGCCAGCAGCGAGGGAGGACAGCCCTACGAGCAGTACTTC.

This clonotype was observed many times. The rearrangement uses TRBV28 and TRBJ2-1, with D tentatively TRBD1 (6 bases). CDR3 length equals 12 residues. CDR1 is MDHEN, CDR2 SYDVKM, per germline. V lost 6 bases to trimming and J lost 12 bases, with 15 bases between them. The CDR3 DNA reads TGTGCCAGCAGAATAGCACAGGGTGGGCAGTTCTTC. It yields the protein CASRIAQGGQFF.

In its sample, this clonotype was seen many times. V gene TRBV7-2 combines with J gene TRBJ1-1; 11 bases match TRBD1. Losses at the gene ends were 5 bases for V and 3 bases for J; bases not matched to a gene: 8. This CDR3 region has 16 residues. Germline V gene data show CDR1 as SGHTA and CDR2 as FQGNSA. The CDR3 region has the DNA TGTGCCAGCAGCCCTCGGACAGGGGGCAGGGACACTGAAGCTTTCTTT. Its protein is CASSPRTGGRDTEAFF.

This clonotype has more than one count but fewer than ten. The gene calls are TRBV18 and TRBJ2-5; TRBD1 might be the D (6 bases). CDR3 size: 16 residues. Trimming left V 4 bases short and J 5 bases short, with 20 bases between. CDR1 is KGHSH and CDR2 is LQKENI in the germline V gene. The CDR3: CASSLLGTRAQETQYF. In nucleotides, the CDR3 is TGTGCCAGCTCACTCCTAGGGACAAGAGCACAGGAGACCCAGTACTTC.

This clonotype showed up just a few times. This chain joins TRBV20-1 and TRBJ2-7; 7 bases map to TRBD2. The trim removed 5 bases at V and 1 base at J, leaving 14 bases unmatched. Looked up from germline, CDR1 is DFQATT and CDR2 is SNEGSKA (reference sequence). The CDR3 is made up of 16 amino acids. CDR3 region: CSALGVTKRGSYEQYF. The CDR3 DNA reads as TGCAGTGCTCTAGGGGTCACCAAGCGGGGATCCTACGAGCAGTACTTC.